Here is one T cell receptor beta chain with its context. The sample comes from a study of blood T cell repertoires in COVID-19. The wider study: The origin of the acute and convalescent COVID-19 samples was the United States, Italy and Spain. T cells, B-cell-depleted T cells, or PBMCs supplied cDNA or gDNA.

Germline CDR1 and CDR2: SGHAT and FQNNGV. The CDR3 has 16 amino acids. Germline trimming cut 4 bases from V and 2 bases from J; bases unmatched to any gene: 3. Methods used by the authors: Counts of nucleated cells, estimated from reference gene primer amplification, were obtained. Libraries were prepared by immunoSEQ multiplex PCR; TCRdb keeps only in-frame clonotypes and omits some of them. V, J and clone size were drawn from that table, and D and trimming were deduced from the DNA. The repertoire holds 200,000 to 250,000 clones, with approximately 80% as singletons. The chain links TRBV11-2 to TRBJ2-3; TRBD2 matches at 13 bases. The sample consisted of peripheral blood. The clonotype was recovered from a woman aged 45-65 years with acute or convalescent COVID-19. The DNA of the CDR3 is TGTGCCAGCAGCTGGACTAGCGGGAGTCCCACAGATACGCAGTATTTT. Protein: CASSWTSGSPTDTQYF.